This T cell receptor (beta chain) was identified in a study of T cell responses to AZD1222 COVID-19 vaccine. Study findings and constraints: Repertoires were sampled only after the peak T cell response. It was only a handful of AZD1222 recipients who were seropositive at baseline.

Sequencing used immunoSEQ multiplex PCR; TCRdb keeps in-frame clones, though not all of them. This sample yields approximately 200,000 clones, of which approximately 94% are seen a single time; about 9.3% belongs to the top ten. The germline V gene has CDR1 LNHDA and CDR2 SQIVND (reference sequence). The CDR3 is made up of 12 amino acids. V was pared by 1 base and J by 15 bases, with 5 bases of the junction left unmatched. In its sample, this clone was seen a few times. As yet, its antigen is unknown. The source material was peripheral blood, sampled on day 0 of AZD1222 vaccination. The rearrangement joins TRBV19 to TRBJ1-4, with 7 positions matching TRBD1. The receptor was derived from an adult in good health. CDR3: CASSIGGGILFF. CDR3 in DNA: TGTGCCAGTAGTATAGGAGGGGGCATTTTGTTTTTT.